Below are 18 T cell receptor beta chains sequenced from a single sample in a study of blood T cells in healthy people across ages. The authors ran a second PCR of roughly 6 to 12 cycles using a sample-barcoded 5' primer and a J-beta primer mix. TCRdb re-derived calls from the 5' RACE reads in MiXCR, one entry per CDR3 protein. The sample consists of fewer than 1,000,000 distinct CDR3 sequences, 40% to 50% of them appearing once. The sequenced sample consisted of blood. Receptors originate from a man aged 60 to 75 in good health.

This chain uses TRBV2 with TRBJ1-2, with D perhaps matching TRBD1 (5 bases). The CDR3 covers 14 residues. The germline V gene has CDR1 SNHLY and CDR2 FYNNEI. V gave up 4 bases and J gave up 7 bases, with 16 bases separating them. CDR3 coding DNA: TGTGCCAGCAGTGTGGGGGTACCCACCAGTGGCTACACCTTC. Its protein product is CASSVGVPTSGYTF. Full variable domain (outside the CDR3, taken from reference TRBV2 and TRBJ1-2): EPEVTQTPSHQVTQMGQEVILRCVPISNHLYFYWYRQILGQKVEFLVSFYNNEISEKSEIFDDQFSVERPDGSNFTLKIRSTKLEDSAMYFCASSVGVPTSGYTFGSGTRLTVV.

The CDR3: CASSLGGIGVTDTQYF. The CDR3 region has the DNA TGTGCCAGCAGCTTAGGGGGCATCGGGGTCACAGATACGCAGTATTTT. This chain connects TRBV7-9 to TRBJ2-3, with D possibly called TRBD1 or TRBD2 (5 bases each). V lost 1 base, J lost 2 bases, and 13 bases lay in between. Germline loops: CDR1 SEHNR, CDR2 FQNEAQ (reference sequence). The CDR3 sequence is 16 residues long. The full variable domain, completed using reference TRBV7-9 and TRBJ2-3, is DTGVSQNPRHKITKRGQNVTFRCDPISEHNRLYWYRQTLGQGPEFLTYFQNEAQLEKSRLLSDRFSAERPKGSFSTLEIQRTEQGDSAMYLCASSLGGIGVTDTQYFGPGTRLTVL.

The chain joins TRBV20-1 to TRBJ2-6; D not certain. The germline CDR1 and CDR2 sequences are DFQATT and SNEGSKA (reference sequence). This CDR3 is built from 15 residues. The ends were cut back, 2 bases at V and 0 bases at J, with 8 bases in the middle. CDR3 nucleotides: TGCAGTGCTAGAAGTCGGAGCTCTGGGGCCAACGTCCTGACTTTC. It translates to CSARSRSSGANVLTF.

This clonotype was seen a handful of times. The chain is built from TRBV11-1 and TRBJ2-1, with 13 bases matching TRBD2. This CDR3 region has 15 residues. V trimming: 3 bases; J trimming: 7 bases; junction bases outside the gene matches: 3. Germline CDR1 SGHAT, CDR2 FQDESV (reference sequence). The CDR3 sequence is CASSFTSGGENEQFF. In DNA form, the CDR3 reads TGTGCCAGCAGCTTTACTAGCGGGGGGGAGAATGAGCAGTTCTTC.

The CDR3 DNA reads as TGCAGCGTTGGGCTAGCCCCAGATACGCAGTATTTT. Amino acid sequence: CSVGLAPDTQYF. The rearrangement uses TRBV29-1 and TRBJ2-3; D is possibly TRBD2 (5 bases). This CDR3 is built from 12 residues. The V gene's germline CDR1 is SQVTM and CDR2 ANQGSEA. V was trimmed by 4 bases and J by 4 bases, leaving 9 bases between them.

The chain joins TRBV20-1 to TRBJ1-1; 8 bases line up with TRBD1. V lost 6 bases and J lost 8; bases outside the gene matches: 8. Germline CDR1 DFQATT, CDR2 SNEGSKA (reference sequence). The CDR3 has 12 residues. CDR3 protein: CSADRGLYEAFF. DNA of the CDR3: TGCAGTGCCGACAGGGGTTTGTACGAAGCTTTCTTT.

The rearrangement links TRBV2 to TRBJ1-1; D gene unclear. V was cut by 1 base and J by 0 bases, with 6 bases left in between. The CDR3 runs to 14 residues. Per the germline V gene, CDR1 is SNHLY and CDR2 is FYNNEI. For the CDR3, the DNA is TGTGCCAGCAGTGAAGAGTTCATGAACACTGAAGCTTTCTTT. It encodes CASSEEFMNTEAFF.

CDR3 DNA: TGTGCCAGCAGCCAAGGTCCCAGACGCGGCTACACCTTC. Translating it yields CASSQGPRRGYTF. The rearrangement uses TRBV3-1 and TRBJ1-2; D is unresolved. This CDR3 has 13 residues. Looked up from germline, CDR1 is LGHDT and CDR2 is YNNKEL (reference sequence). V was clipped by 1 base and J by 8 bases, with 11 bases between them.

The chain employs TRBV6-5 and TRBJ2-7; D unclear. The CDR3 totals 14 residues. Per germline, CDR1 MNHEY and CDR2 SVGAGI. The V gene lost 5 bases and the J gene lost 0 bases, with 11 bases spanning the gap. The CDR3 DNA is TGTGCCAGCAGTGGCAGACGAAGCTCCTACGAGCAGTACTTC. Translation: CASSGRRSSYEQYF.

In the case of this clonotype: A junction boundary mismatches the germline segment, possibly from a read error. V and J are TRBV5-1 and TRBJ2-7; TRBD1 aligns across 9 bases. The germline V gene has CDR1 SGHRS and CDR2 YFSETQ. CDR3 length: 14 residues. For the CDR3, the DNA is TGCGCCGGCAGCCGTCCGGGACAGGGTAATGAGCAGTACTTC. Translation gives CAGSRPGQGNEQYF.

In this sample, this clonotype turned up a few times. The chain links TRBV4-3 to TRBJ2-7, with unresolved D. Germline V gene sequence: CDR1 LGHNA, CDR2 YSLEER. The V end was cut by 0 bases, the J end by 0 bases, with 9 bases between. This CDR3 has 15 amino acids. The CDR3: CASSQDLGTSYEQYF. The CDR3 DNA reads TGCGCCAGCAGCCAAGACCTGGGCACCTCCTACGAGCAGTACTTC.

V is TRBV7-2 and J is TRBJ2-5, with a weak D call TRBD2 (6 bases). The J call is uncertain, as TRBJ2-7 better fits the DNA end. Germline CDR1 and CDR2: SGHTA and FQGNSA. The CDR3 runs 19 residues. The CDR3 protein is CASSLGLRAWRGATNEQYF. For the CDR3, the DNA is TGTGCCAGCAGCTTAGGTCTGCGGGCTTGGAGGGGAGCAACGAACGAGCAGTACTTC.

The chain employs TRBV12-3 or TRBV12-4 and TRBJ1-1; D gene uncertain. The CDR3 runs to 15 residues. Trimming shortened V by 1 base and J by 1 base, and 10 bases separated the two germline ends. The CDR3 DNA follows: TGTGCCAGCAGTTTAGATCCAGGAAAGAACACTGAAGCTTTCTTT. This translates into CASSLDPGKNTEAFF.

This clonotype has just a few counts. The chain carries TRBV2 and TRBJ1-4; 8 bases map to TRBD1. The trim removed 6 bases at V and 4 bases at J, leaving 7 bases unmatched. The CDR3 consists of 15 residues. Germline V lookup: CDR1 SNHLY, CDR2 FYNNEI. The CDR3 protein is CASRGQATFNEKLFF. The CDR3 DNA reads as TGTGCCAGCAGGGGACAGGCCACCTTTAATGAAAAACTGTTTTTT.

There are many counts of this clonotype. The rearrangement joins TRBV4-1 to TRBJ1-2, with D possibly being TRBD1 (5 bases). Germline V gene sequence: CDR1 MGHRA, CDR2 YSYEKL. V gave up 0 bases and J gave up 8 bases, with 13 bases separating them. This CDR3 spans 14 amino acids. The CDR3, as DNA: TGCGCCAGCAGCCAAGATGCGGGGCCACGGGGCTACACCTTC. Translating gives CASSQDAGPRGYTF.

This chain's CDR3 is CAISEGGEETQYF. CDR3 DNA sequence: TGTGCCATCAGTGAGGGGGGTGAGGAGACCCAGTACTTC. The chain employs TRBV10-3 and TRBJ2-5; D tentatively fits TRBD1 or TRBD2 (5 bases each). The CDR3 length is 13 residues. Germline values: CDR1 ENHRY, CDR2 SYGVKD. The ends were cut back, 2 bases at V and 5 bases at J, with 9 bases in the middle.

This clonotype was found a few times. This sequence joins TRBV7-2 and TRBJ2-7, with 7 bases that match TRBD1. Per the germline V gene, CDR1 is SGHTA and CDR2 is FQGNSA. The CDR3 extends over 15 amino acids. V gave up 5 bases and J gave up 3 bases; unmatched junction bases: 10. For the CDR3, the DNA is TGTGCCAGCAGCGCCCGCGGACAGGATAACTACGAGCAGTACTTC. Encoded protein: CASSARGQDNYEQYF.

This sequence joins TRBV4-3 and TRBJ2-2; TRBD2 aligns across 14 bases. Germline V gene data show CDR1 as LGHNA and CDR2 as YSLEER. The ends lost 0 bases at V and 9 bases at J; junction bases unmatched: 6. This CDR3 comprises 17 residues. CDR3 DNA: TGCGCCAGCAGCCAAGATAGACTAGCGGGGGGGATCCGGGAGCTGTTTTTT. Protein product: CASSQDRLAGGIRELFF.